A selection of T cell receptor beta chains follows, all from one sample in a study of shared clonotypes between healthy human individuals. The method was immunoSEQ multiplex PCR; TCRdb's version includes in-frame clones alone and lacks a portion of them. The sample records roughly 2.5 million clones, 90% to 95% being singletons. Specimen: naive CD4+ T cells sorted from blood. The source of these receptors is a man younger than 35 in good health. CDR3s include the opening cysteine and the closing phenylalanine or tryptophan. The order of the fields is J gene, D gene, V gene, clone size, CDR3 DNA, CDR3 protein. The D gene is left open where the match is weak. Clone size is not always given. Where it is, it says once, few, many or a class for expanded clones.

J: TRBJ2-7; D: -; V: TRBV5-6; size: -; DNA: TGTGCCAGCAGCTTGACAACGTCAAACTACGAGCAGTACTTC; CDR3: CASSLTTSNYEQYF
J: TRBJ1-1; D: TRBD1; V: TRBV6-1; size: -; DNA: TGTGCCAGCAGTGTACTAGGGGGCGAAACTGAAGCTTTCTTT; CDR3: CASSVLGGETEAFF
J: TRBJ2-2; D: TRBD1; V: TRBV5-4; size: -; DNA: TGTGCCAGCAGCTTGCGGGACAGGGCCAACACCGGGGAGCTGTTTTTT; CDR3: CASSLRDRANTGELFF
J: TRBJ1-3; D: -; V: TRBV5-1; size: once; DNA: TGCGCCAGCAGCCCGCGAGGGGCCGAAACAAACACCATATATTTT; CDR3: CASSPRGAETNTIYF
J: TRBJ2-2; D: -; V: TRBV11-3; size: -; DNA: TGTGCCAGCAGCTTTGGGCTTTCCGGGGAGCTGTTTTTT; CDR3: CASSFGLSGELFF
J: TRBJ2-2; D: -; V: TRBV7-8; size: -; DNA: TGTGCCAGCAGCTTAGAATTCAGGCCCACCGGGGAGCTGTTTTTT; CDR3: CASSLEFRPTGELFF
J: TRBJ2-7; D: -; V: TRBV4-3; size: -; DNA: TGCGCCAGCAGCCAAGATACCCGTGGATACGAGCAGTACTTC; CDR3: CASSQDTRGYEQYF
J: TRBJ1-1; D: -; V: TRBV5-1; size: -; DNA: TGCGCCAGCAGCTTGGAAGTCCCGGCGGCCACTGAAGCTTTCTTT; CDR3: CASSLEVPAATEAFF
J: TRBJ1-3; D: -; V: TRBV30; size: -; DNA: TGTGCCTGGAGACCGGCGGGAGGAAACACCATATATTTT; CDR3: CAWRPAGGNTIYF
J: TRBJ1-2; D: -; V: TRBV14; size: -; DNA: TGTGCCAGCAGCGTAACTCAGAGCCCGGGCTACACCTTC; CDR3: CASSVTQSPGYTF
J: TRBJ1-4; D: TRBD1; V: TRBV13; size: -; DNA: TGTGCCAGCAGCACTAGACAGGGGGCGTTTGAAAAACTGTTTTTT; CDR3: CASSTRQGAFEKLFF
J: TRBJ2-3; D: TRBD2; V: TRBV25-1; size: -; DNA: TGTGCCAGCAGTGGAGTTAGCGGGGTCACAGATACGCAGTATTTT; CDR3: CASSGVSGVTDTQYF
J: TRBJ2-1; D: -; V: TRBV5-1; size: -; DNA: TGCGCCAGCAGCTTGAGAGGTGTAGACAATGAGCAGTTCTTC; CDR3: CASSLRGVDNEQFF
J: TRBJ1-5; D: -; V: TRBV2; size: -; DNA: TGTGCCAGCTCCCTGGACATGAGCAATCAGCCCCAGCATTTT; CDR3: CASSLDMSNQPQHF
J: TRBJ2-1; D: TRBD2; V: TRBV11-1; size: -; DNA: TGTGCCAGCATCCCGGGACTAGCGGCCAATGAGCAGTTCTTC; CDR3: CASIPGLAANEQFF
J: TRBJ2-7; D: TRBD1; V: TRBV7-9; size: -; DNA: TGTGCCAGCAGCTTAGGCAGGGGGCTTCCTTACGAGCAGTACTTC; CDR3: CASSLGRGLPYEQYF
J: TRBJ2-3; D: -; V: TRBV14; size: -; DNA: TGTGCCAGCAGCGCTAACGGATTTACGCAGTATTTT; CDR3: CASSANGFTQYF
J: TRBJ1-3; D: TRBD1; V: TRBV18; size: once; DNA: TGTGCCAGCTCACCAGCCGGGACAGGGGGTAACTCTGGAAACACCATATATTTT; CDR3: CASSPAGTGGNSGNTIYF
J: TRBJ1-1; D: TRBD1; V: TRBV5-1; size: -; DNA: TGCGCCAGCAGCTCGACCGGGACAGGGGGGAACACTGAAGCTTTCTTT; CDR3: CASSSTGTGGNTEAFF
J: TRBJ2-7; D: TRBD2; V: TRBV7-9; size: -; DNA: TGTGCCAGCAGCCTGGGGGAGGGCCCCTACGAGCAGTACTTC; CDR3: CASSLGEGPYEQYF
J: TRBJ1-2; D: TRBD1; V: TRBV27; size: -; DNA: TGTGCCAGCAGTTTTAAGGGGGCGCTCTATGGCTACACCTTC; CDR3: CASSFKGALYGYTF
J: TRBJ1-5; D: -; V: TRBV7-9; size: -; DNA: TGTGCCAGCAGCTTTGGGCGGATCGGGGCAGGCGATCAGCCCCAGCATTTT; CDR3: CASSFGRIGAGDQPQHF
J: TRBJ2-1; D: -; V: TRBV4-1; size: -; DNA: TGCGCCAGCAGCCAAGAGAGGACGGGAGCGAAGCACAATGAGCAGTTCTTC; CDR3: CASSQERTGAKHNEQFF